Each of the 18 T cell receptor beta chains below was sequenced from the same sample in a study of T cell repertoires in cytomegalovirus infection. TCRdb itself ran the reads through MiXCR, one entry per CDR3 protein. The sample yields 250,000 to 300,000 distinct CDR3 sequences, approximately 9.2% seen once. Material for sequencing was PBMCs. These receptor sequences come from a human donor in good health (CMV status not recorded). Some clones in this sample may be carry-over from other donors' samples.

This clonotype was detected only once. The genes are TRBV20-1 and TRBJ2-5; unclear D gene. From germline, CDR1 is DFQATT and CDR2 SNEGSKA (reference sequence). This CDR3 has 14 amino acids. V was cut by 3 bases and J by 1 base, with 12 bases left in between. The CDR3 DNA reads TGCAGTGCTAGTAGGCCACCAATCCAAGAGACCCAGTACTTC. Encoded protein: CSASRPPIQETQYF.

This clonotype was counted at least ten times. The V call is TRBV11-2, the J call TRBJ2-7; D is perhaps TRBD1 or TRBD2 (5 bases each). V was shortened by 8 bases and J by 4 bases, with 6 bases between the two germline ends. Germline CDR1 is SGHAT and CDR2 is FQNNGV. CDR3 length: 10 residues. The CDR3 DNA sequence: TGTGCCAGCGGGGGTTACGAGCAGTACTTC. This encodes CASGGYEQYF.

This clonotype has only one observation. The rearrangement links TRBV20-1 to TRBJ2-1; a possible D gene is TRBD2 (5 bases). Germline V gene sequence: CDR1 DFQATT, CDR2 SNEGSKA (reference sequence). The CDR3 consists of 12 residues. With 5 bases removed from V and 6 bases from J, the gap between germline ends came to 11 bases. CDR3: CSASTKFNEQFF. The DNA of the CDR3 is TGCAGTGCTTCGACTAAATTCAATGAGCAGTTCTTC.

This clonotype showed up many times. The genes are TRBV7-2 and TRBJ2-3; D is uncertain. This CDR3 comprises 14 residues. Deletions cut 10 bases from V and 0 bases from J, with 14 bases between. Germline V lookup: CDR1 SGHTA, CDR2 FQGNSA. The CDR3 loop is CATTTQPSTDTQYF. CDR3 in DNA: TGTGCCACCACGACACAGCCTAGCACAGATACGCAGTATTTT.

Here the CDR3 reads CASSPRVAENTEAFF. DNA for the CDR3: TGTGCCAGCTCACCACGGGTCGCGGAGAACACTGAAGCTTTCTTT. The V call is TRBV18, the J call TRBJ1-1, with D unresolved. CDR1 and CDR2 from the germline V gene are KGHSH and LQKENI. The CDR3 runs to 15 residues. Trimming pared 1 base from V and 1 base from J, leaving 10 bases between.

The J gene is TRBJ2-1, the V gene TRBV7-2; either TRBD1 or TRBD2 may supply D (6 bases each). From germline, CDR1 is SGHTA and CDR2 FQGNSA. The CDR3 spans 20 residues. V lost 3 bases and J lost 6, with 30 bases in between. Here the CDR3 reads CASSLWVGGGGDGRRNEQFF. CDR3 coding DNA: TGTGCCAGCAGCTTGTGGGTCGGGGGCGGTGGGGACGGAAGACGCAATGAGCAGTTCTTC.

This clonotype was recorded a few times. This chain joins TRBV28 and TRBJ2-7; D is ambiguous. V was trimmed by 3 bases and J by 3 bases, leaving 6 bases between them. The length of the CDR3 is 12 residues. Per germline, CDR1 MDHEN and CDR2 SYDVKM. CDR3 nucleotides: TGTGCCAGCAGTTTTCAGAACTACGAGCAGTACTTC. Translated, it gives CASSFQNYEQYF.

This clonotype was recorded many times. The V gene is TRBV15, the J gene TRBJ1-3, with D hard to call. Trimming removed 0 bases from V and 0 bases from J, with 6 bases in between. The CDR3 totals 15 residues. Germline values: CDR1 LNHNV, CDR2 YYDKDF (reference sequence). DNA for the CDR3: TGTGCCACCAGCAGAGATAAGGGCTCTGGAAACACCATATATTTT. It translates to CATSRDKGSGNTIYF.

Ten or more counts support this clonotype. V gene TRBV7-2 combines with J gene TRBJ2-5, with 13 positions matching TRBD2. The CDR3 length is 15 residues. Germline V gene sequence: CDR1 SGHTA, CDR2 FQGNSA. The junction had 3 bases not matched to a gene; V was cut back by 1 base and J by 7 bases. Here the CDR3 DNA reads TGTGCCAGCAGCTTAGGACTAGCGGGGGGACGGACCCAGTACTTC. The encoded protein is CASSLGLAGGRTQYF.

This clonotype showed up many times. This chain uses TRBV7-9 with TRBJ2-7; D unresolved. Between the trimmed V and J ends, which lost 1 base and 4 bases, there was a span of 8 bases. CDR1 and CDR2 from the germline V gene are SEHNR and FQNEAQ (reference sequence). The CDR3 length is 13 residues. The CDR3 region has the DNA TGTGCCAGCAGCTTAGGCAGCCTTTACGAGCAGTACTTC. Protein: CASSLGSLYEQYF.

This clonotype was observed many times. The chain joins TRBV7-2 to TRBJ2-7; TRBD2 might be the D (5 bases). Trimming pared 3 bases from V and 0 bases from J, leaving 9 bases between. The V gene's germline CDR1 is SGHTA and CDR2 FQGNSA. The CDR3 spans 14 residues. The CDR3 bases are TGTGCCAGCAGCTTCGGACGGGACTCCTACGAGCAGTACTTC. Protein product: CASSFGRDSYEQYF.

Concerning this clonotype: This may come from a read error, since a much larger clone is one base off. V and J are TRBV7-2 and TRBJ2-2; 12 nucleotides align to TRBD2. The junction had 4 bases not matched to a gene; V was cut back by 7 bases and J by 4 bases. The CDR3 is made up of 15 amino acids. Looked up from germline, CDR1 is SGHTA and CDR2 is FQGNSA. The chain's CDR3 is CASNSLAGGTGELFF. In nucleotides, the CDR3 is TGTGCCAGCAACTCACTAGCGGGAGGCACCGGGGAGCTGTTTTTT.

The gene calls are TRBV6-2 or TRBV6-3 and TRBJ2-5, with 8 bases lining up with TRBD1. CDR1 is MNHEY, CDR2 SVGEGT, per germline. Trimming removed 6 bases from V and 3 bases from J; junction bases left unmatched: 3. This CDR3 contains 13 residues. CDR3 residues: CASRMTGEETQYF. The CDR3 nucleotides are TGTGCCAGCAGAATGACAGGGGAAGAGACCCAGTACTTC.

The genes are TRBV6-2 or TRBV6-3 and TRBJ2-7; TRBD1 matches at 7 bases. The trim removed 2 bases at V and 3 bases at J, leaving 19 bases unmatched. The CDR3 length is 19 residues. The germline V gene has CDR1 MNHEY and CDR2 SVGEGT. The CDR3 DNA follows: TGTGCCAGCAGTTACGATTGGACAGGTCCCAGGGAGCTAAACTACGAGCAGTACTTC. Protein: CASSYDWTGPRELNYEQYF.

The V call is TRBV28, the J call TRBJ1-5; no reliable D call. The CDR3 extends over 16 amino acids. Germline values: CDR1 MDHEN, CDR2 SYDVKM. V was pared by 5 bases and J by 1 base, with 15 bases between. The CDR3 region has the DNA TGTGCCAGCAGTCCCCATGCAGGTAGGAGCAATCAGCCCCAGCATTTT. Translation: CASSPHAGRSNQPQHF.

This clonotype showed up just a few times. The V and J genes are TRBV25-1 and TRBJ1-2; D gene unclear. V lost 1 base and J lost 7, with 4 bases in between. The CDR3 spans 11 residues. CDR1 and CDR2 from the germline V gene are MGHDK and SYGVNS. Here the CDR3 DNA reads TGTGCCAGCAGTGAATTGACTGGCTACACCTTC. Translated, it gives CASSELTGYTF.

This clonotype has more than one count but fewer than ten. J is TRBJ2-2 and V is TRBV12-3 or TRBV12-4; D not resolved. This CDR3 is built from 13 residues. Trimming shortened V by 6 bases and J by 4 bases, and 9 bases separated the two germline ends. The CDR3 sequence: CASSPGFTGELFF. CDR3 sequence (DNA): TGTGCCAGCAGCCCCGGGTTCACCGGGGAGCTGTTTTTT.

Ten or more counts support this clonotype. The chain carries TRBV7-2 and TRBJ1-2; D is unclear. The germline V gene has CDR1 SGHTA and CDR2 FQGNSA. V lost 3 bases and J 3 bases, leaving 8 bases between the germline ends. The CDR3 loop spans 13 amino acids. The CDR3 nucleotides are TGTGCCAGCAGCTTGCTGGCTGACTATGGCTACACCTTC. Its translation is CASSLLADYGYTF.